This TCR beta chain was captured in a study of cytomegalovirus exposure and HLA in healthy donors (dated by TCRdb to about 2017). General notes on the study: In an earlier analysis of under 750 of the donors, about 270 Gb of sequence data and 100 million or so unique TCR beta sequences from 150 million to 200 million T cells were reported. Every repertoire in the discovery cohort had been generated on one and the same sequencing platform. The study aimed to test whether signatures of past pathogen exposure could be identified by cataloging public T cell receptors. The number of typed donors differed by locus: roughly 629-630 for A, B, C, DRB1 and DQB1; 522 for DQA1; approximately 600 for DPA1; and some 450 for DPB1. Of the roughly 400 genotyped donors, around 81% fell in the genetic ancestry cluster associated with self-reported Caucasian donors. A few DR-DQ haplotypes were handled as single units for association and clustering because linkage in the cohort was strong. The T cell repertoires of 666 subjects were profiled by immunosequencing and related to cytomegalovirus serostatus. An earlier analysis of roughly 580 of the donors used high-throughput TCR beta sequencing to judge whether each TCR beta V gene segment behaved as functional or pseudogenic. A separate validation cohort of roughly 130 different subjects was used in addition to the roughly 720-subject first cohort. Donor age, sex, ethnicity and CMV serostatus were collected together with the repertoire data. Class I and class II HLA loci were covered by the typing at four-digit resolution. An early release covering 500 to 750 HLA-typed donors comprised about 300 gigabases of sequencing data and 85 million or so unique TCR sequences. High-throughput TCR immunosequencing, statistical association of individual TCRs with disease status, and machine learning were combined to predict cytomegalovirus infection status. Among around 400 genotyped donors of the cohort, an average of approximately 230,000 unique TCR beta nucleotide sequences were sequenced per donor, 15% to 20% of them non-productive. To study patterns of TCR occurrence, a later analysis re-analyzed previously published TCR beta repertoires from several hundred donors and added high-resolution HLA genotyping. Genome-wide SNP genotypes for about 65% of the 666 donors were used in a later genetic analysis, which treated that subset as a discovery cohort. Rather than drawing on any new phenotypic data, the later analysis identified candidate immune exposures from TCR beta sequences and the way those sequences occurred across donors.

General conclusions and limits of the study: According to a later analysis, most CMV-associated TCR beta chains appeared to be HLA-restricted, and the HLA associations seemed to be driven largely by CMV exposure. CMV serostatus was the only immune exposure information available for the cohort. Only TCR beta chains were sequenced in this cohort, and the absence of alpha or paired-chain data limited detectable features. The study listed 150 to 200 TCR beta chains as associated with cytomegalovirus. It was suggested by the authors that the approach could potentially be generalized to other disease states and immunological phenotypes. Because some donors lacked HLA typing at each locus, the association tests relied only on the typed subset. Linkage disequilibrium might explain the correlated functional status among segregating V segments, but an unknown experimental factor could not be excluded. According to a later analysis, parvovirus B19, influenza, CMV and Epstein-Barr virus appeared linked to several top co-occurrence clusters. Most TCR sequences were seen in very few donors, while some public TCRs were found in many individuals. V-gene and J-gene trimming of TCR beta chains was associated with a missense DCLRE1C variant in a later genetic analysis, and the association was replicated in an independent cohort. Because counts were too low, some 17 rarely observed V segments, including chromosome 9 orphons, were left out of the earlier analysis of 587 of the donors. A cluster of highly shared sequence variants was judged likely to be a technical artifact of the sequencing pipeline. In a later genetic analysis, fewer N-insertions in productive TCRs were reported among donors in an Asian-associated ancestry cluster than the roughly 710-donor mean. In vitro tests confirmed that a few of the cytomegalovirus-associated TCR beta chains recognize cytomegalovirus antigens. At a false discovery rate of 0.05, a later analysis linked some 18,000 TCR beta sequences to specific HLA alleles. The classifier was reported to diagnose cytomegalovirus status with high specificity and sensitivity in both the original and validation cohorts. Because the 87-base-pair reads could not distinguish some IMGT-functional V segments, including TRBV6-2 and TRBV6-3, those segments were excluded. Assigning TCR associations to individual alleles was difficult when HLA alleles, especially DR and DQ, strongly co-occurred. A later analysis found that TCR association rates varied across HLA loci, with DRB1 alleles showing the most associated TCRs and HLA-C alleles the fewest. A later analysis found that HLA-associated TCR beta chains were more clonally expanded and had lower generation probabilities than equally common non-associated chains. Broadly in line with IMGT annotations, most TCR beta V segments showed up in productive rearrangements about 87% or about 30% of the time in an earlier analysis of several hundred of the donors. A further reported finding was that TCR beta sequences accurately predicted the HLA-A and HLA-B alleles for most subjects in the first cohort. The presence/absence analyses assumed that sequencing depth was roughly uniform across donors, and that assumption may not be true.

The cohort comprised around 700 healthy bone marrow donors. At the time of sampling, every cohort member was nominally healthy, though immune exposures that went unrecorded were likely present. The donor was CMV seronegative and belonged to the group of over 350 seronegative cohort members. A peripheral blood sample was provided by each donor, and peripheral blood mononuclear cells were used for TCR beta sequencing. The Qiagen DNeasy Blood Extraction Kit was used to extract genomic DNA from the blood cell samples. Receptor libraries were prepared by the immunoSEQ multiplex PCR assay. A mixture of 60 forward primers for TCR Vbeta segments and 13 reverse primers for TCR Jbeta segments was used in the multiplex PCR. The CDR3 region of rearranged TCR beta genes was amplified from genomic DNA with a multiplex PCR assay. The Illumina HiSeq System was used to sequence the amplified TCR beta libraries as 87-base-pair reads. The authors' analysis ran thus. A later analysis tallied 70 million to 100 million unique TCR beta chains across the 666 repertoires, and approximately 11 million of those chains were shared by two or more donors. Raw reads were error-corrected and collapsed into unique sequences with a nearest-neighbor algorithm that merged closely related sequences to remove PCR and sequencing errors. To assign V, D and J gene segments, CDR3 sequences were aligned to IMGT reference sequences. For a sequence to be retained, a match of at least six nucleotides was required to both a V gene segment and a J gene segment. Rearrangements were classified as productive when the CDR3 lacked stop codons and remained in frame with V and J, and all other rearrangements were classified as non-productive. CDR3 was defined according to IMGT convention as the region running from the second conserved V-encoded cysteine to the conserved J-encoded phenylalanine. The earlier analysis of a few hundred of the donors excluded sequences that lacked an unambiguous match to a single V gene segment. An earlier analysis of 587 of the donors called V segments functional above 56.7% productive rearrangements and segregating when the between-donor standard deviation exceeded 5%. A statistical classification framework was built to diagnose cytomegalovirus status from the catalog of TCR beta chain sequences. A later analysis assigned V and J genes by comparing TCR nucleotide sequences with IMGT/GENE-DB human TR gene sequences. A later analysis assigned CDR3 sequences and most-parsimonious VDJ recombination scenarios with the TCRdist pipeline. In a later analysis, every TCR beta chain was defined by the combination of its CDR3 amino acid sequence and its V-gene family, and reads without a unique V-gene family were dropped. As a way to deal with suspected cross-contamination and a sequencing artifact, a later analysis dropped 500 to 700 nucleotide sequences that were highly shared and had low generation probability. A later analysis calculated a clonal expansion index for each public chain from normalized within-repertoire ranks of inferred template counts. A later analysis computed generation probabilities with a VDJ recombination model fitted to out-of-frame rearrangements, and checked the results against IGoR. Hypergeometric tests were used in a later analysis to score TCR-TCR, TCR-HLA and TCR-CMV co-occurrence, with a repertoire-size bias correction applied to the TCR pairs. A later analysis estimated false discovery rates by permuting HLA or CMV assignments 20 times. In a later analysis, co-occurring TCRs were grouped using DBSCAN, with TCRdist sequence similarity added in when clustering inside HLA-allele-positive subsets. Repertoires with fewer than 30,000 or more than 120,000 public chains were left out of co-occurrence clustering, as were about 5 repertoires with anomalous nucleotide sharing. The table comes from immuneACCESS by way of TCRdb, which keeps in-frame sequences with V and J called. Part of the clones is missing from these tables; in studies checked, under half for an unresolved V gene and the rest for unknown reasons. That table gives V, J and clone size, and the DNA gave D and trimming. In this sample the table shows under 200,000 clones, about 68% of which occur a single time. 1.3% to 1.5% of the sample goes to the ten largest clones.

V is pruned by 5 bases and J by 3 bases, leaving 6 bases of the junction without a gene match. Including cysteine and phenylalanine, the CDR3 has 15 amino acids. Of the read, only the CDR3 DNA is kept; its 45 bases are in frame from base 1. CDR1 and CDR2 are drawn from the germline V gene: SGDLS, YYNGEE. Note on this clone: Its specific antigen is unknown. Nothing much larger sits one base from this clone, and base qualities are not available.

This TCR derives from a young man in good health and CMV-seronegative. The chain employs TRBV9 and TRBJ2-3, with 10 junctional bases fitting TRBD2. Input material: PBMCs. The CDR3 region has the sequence CASRKVTSGTDTQYF. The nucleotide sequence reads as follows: TGTGCCAGCAGAAAGGTGACTAGCGGGACAGATACGCAGTATTTT.